This TCR beta chain was captured in a study of T cell repertoires in cytomegalovirus infection. In the study overall: The authors used CMV epitopes that were HLA-C-restricted (recently identified) and HLA-B-restricted (well studied). Public TCR beta signatures were indicative of both CMV infection and a matching HLA type. Study-level findings and limits: Cumulative frequency (of public TCR beta family members) identified carriers of CMV plus the relevant HLA. There were HLA-C-restricted CMV-specific TCR beta clonotypes dominating the ex vivo response.

Note on this clonotype: Its antigen is not identified.

This CDR3 contains 15 residues. The V gene lost 5 bases and the J gene lost 6 bases, with 18 bases spanning the gap. TCRdb processed the reads anew with MiXCR; each CDR3 protein has one entry. The table has about 920,000 distinct CDR3 sequences, around 31% seen once. The V call is TRBV12-3 or TRBV12-4, the J call TRBJ2-3; D unclear. The source material was cultured CD8+ T cells from PBMCs, sampled from culture after CMV antigen stimulation. The TCR was taken from a human donor in good health (CMV status not recorded). Some clones in this sample may be carry-over from other donors' samples. CDR3 region: CASSPTTGSFDTQYF. In nucleotides, the CDR3 is TGTGCCAGCAGTCCGACGACCGGGTCCTTCGATACGCAGTATTTT.